This T cell receptor (beta chain) derives from a study of PD-1 blockade in classical Hodgkin lymphoma. Only in-frame clones appear in the TCRdb table, and some are missing; sequencing was by immunoSEQ multiplex PCR. The sample carries some 95,000 clones, 75% to 90% recorded once. All the patients suffered relapse after autologous stem cell transplantation, and brentuximab vedotin exposure differed. General study findings and limits: A significant rise in TCR diversity by C4D1 was seen for CD4+ but not CD8+ cells.

A word on this clone: Its antigen is currently unknown.

Trimming stripped 4 bases from V and 8 bases from J, with 8 bases between. This CDR3 comprises 10 residues. CDR1 GTSNPN and CDR2 SVGIG come from the germline V gene (reference sequence). The sequences come from peripheral blood mononuclear cells (PBMCs), collected before the second cycle of nivolumab. V usage is TRBV30 and J usage is TRBJ1-1; D is perhaps TRBD1 (6 bases). The clonotype comes from a human donor with classical Hodgkin lymphoma. Here the CDR3 reads CAWKGGEAFF. In nucleotides, the CDR3 is TGTGCCTGGAAGGGGGGAGAAGCTTTCTTT.